This T cell receptor (beta chain) was profiled in a study of Ad26.COV2.S vaccination and SARS-CoV-2 variants. Assay used: immunoSEQ multiplex PCR; TCRdb lists only in-frame clones, some missing. Altogether a few hundred thousand clones are present, roughly 84% being singletons, with the ten largest covering around 3.5%. V shed 1 base, J shed 0 bases, and the junction held 10 bases outside the gene matches. This CDR3 spans 19 amino acids. CDR1 and CDR2 (germline): SGHNT, YENEEA. The treatment denotes: some 20 received Ad26.COV2.S at low or high dose, single or two shots; 5 received placebo; per-sample allocation not given. Sampling was performed 63 days after the first vaccine or placebo injection.

Sequencing used peripheral blood, obtained in a trial of Ad26.COV2.S vaccine versus placebo. The TCR comes from a person between 18 and 65 years old who received the Ad26.COV2.S COVID-19 vaccine or a placebo. The chain couples TRBV11-3 to TRBJ2-3; 10 positions match TRBD2. This chain's CDR3 is CASSLGLAGEPISTDTQYF. The CDR3 DNA is TGTGCCAGCAGCTTAGGGCTAGCGGGGGAACCTATAAGCACAGATACGCAGTATTTT.